This T cell receptor beta chain was sequenced in a study of molecular identifiers for immune sequencing clone quantification. Unmatched junction bases numbered 1, after V lost 2 bases and J lost 0 bases. The CDR3 is 15 amino acids. The germline V gene has CDR1 MGHRA and CDR2 YSYEKL. TCRdb called the PCR reads again in MiXCR, with one record for every CDR3 protein. The repertoire has approximately 60,000 distinct CDR3 sequences, roughly a fifth of them found once; the top ten carry 1.1% to 1.5%. Many counts were recorded for this clonotype. The origin of this receptor is a human donor in good health. Some libraries in this study had Jurkat cell RNA spiked in. The J gene is TRBJ2-7, the V gene TRBV4-1; 10 nucleotides match TRBD1. Material for sequencing was naive CD8+ T cells from blood, with Jurkat cell RNA spiked in. Regarding subset: FACS-sorted CD8+CD4-CCR7+CD45RA+ naive T cells. CDR3 in amino acids: CASSQRTGGSYEQYF. The CDR3 DNA reads TGCGCCAGCAGCCAACGGACAGGGGGCTCCTACGAGCAGTACTTC.